Below are 4 T cell receptor beta chains sequenced from a single sample in a study of T cell responses to AZD1222 COVID-19 vaccine. Some clones are missing from TCRdb's copy, which holds only in-frame ones; the method was immunoSEQ multiplex PCR. Of about 160,000 clones in the sample, about 91% were seen once. Sequencing used peripheral blood, obtained on day 0 of AZD1222 vaccination. These receptors were taken from an adult in good health.

As concerns this clone: A read error may explain this, as a much larger clone is one base away. The gene calls are TRBV7-2 and TRBJ2-3, with TRBD2 identical over 15 bases. Germline loops: CDR1 SGHTA, CDR2 FQGNSA. The CDR3 consists of 15 residues. Trimming removed 5 bases from V and 4 bases from J; junction bases left unmatched: 1. The CDR3 DNA follows: TGTGCCAGCAGCAGGACTAGCGGGGGGGCAGATACGCAGTATTTT. Translation gives CASSRTSGGADTQYF.

This clone was counted a single time. The chain is built from TRBV24-1 and TRBJ2-6, with no clear D. Germline CDR1 is KGHDR and CDR2 is SFDVKD. CDR3 length equals 14 residues. V was clipped by 5 bases and J by 0 bases, with 4 bases between them. CDR3 sequence reads: CATSGDSGANVLTF. As DNA, the CDR3 is TGTGCCACCAGTGGAGACTCTGGGGCCAACGTCCTGACTTTC.

The V gene is TRBV14, the J gene TRBJ1-1, with D uncertain. V was shortened by 4 bases and J by 0 bases, with 21 bases between the two germline ends. The CDR3 is 18 residues long. Germline CDR1 and CDR2: SGHDN and FVKESK. The CDR3 region is CASSPPEYSDYMNTEAFF. The CDR3 nucleotides are TGTGCCAGCAGCCCGCCAGAATATTCAGACTATATGAACACTGAAGCTTTCTTT.

V usage is TRBV11-2 and J usage is TRBJ1-2; D uncertain. The germline V gene encodes CDR1 SGHAT and CDR2 FQNNGV. Trimming shortened V by 5 bases and J by 8 bases, and 24 bases separated the two germline ends. This CDR3 comprises 16 residues. This CDR3 reads CASSPTMVASFRGYTF. The DNA for the CDR3 is TGTGCCAGCAGCCCAACTATGGTAGCCAGTTTTCGGGGCTACACCTTC.